This is a list of T cell receptor beta chains from one sample in a study of cytomegalovirus exposure and HLA in healthy donors. The data were produced by immunoSEQ multiplex PCR, yet TCRdb's version contains in-frame clones alone and is incomplete. The table lists about 78,000 clones, around 81% of them singletons. Sequencing was done on a sample of PBMCs. These receptors were obtained from a male donor in good health and CMV-seronegative. Each CDR3 is given with its conserved first and last residue. Each record gives: J gene, V gene, D gene, clone size, CDR3 length, CDR3 protein, CDR3 DNA. The D gene is left open where the match is weak. Clone size is given for some rows only: seen once, a few or many times, or a class if the clone is expanded.

>TRBJ2-3|TRBV11-2|NA|NA|16
CASSLYEGTVADTQYF
TGTGCCAGCAGCTTATATGAGGGAACGGTTGCAGATACGCAGTATTTT
>TRBJ2-1|TRBV19|TRBD1|NA|15
CASLTRTGGGYEQFF
TGTGCCAGTCTAACCCGGACAGGGGGTGGATATGAGCAGTTCTTC
>TRBJ1-5|TRBV9|TRBD1|NA|15
CASSPTDRVNQPQHF
TGTGCCAGCAGCCCAACGGACAGGGTTAATCAGCCCCAGCATTTT
>TRBJ2-1|TRBV6-5|TRBD2|NA|11
CASSYGTRSFF
TGTGCCAGCAGTTACGGGACTAGGTCGTTCTTC
>TRBJ2-1|TRBV7-9|TRBD2|NA|17
CSSSPHRLAGAYNEQFF
TGTTCCAGCAGCCCACATAGACTAGCGGGGGCCTACAATGAGCAGTTCTTC
>TRBJ1-1|TRBV30|NA|NA|12
CAWSFPGQQAFF
TGTGCCTGGAGTTTCCCGGGACAACAGGCTTTCTTT
>TRBJ2-7|TRBV6-5|NA|NA|15
CASSLGHMGTYEQYF
TGTGCCAGCAGTCTAGGACACATGGGGACCTACGAGCAGTACTTC
>TRBJ2-1|TRBV28|TRBD1|NA|18
CASSPSGQGTSYYNEQFF
TGTGCCAGCAGTCCCTCGGGACAGGGGACCTCATACTACAATGAGCAGTTCTTC
>TRBJ2-7|TRBV6-5|NA|NA|16
CASSSLFGGVAYEQYF
TGTGCCAGCAGTTCTCTTTTTGGAGGGGTCGCCTACGAGCAGTACTTC
>TRBJ1-5|TRBV2|TRBD1|NA|14
CASSEGQGNQPQHF
TGTGCCAGCAGTGAGGGACAGGGGAATCAGCCCCAGCATTTT
>TRBJ2-3|TRBV6-1|NA|NA|13
CATRAALTDTQYF
TGTGCCACGAGGGCAGCCCTCACAGATACGCAGTATTTT
>TRBJ2-3|TRBV10-1|NA|NA|13
CASSVSSTDTQYF
TGCGCCAGCAGTGTATCTAGCACAGATACGCAGTATTTT
>TRBJ2-5|TRBV5-4|TRBD1|NA|16
CASSLPGQGQQETQYF
TGTGCCAGCAGCTTGCCGGGACAGGGACAGCAAGAGACCCAGTACTTC
>TRBJ2-3|TRBV5-1|TRBD2|NA|16
CASSLGTSVNTDTQYF
TGCGCCAGCAGCTTGGGGACTAGCGTGAACACAGATACGCAGTATTTT
>TRBJ1-1|TRBV25-1|NA|NA|16
CASSQTGGPVNTEAFF
TGTGCCAGCAGCCAAACCGGGGGGCCGGTGAACACTGAAGCTTTCTTT
>TRBJ2-2|TRBV7-2|NA|NA|14
CASSLDRVTGELFF
TGTGCCAGCAGCTTAGATCGGGTCACCGGGGAGCTGTTTTTT
>TRBJ1-4|TRBV4-3|NA|once|15
CASSQDMDSNEKLFF
TGCGCCAGCAGCCAAGATATGGACTCTAATGAAAAACTGTTTTTT
>TRBJ1-3|TRBV15|NA|once|16
CATSRDRARGGNTIYF
TGTGCCACCAGCAGAGATCGTGCCAGGGGCGGAAACACCATATATTTT
>TRBJ1-2|TRBV10-3|NA|NA|14
CAISASERGTGYTF
TGTGCCATCAGTGCGTCGGAACGGGGGACTGGCTACACCTTC
>TRBJ1-5|TRBV4-1|TRBD1|NA|16
CASSQQGQGANQPQHF
TGCGCCAGCAGCCAACAAGGACAGGGTGCCAATCAGCCCCAGCATTTT
>TRBJ2-7|TRBV6-1|TRBD2|NA|14
CASSEFGGASEQYF
TGTGCCAGCAGTGAATTCGGGGGGGCTTCAGAGCAGTACTTC
>TRBJ1-2|TRBV27|TRBD1|NA|16
CASSFGGQVRINGYTF
TGTGCCAGCAGTTTTGGGGGACAGGTGAGGATTAATGGCTACACCTTC
>TRBJ1-2|TRBV27|NA|NA|14
CASSFRGAGYGYTF
TGTGCCAGCAGTTTTCGGGGGGCTGGGTATGGCTACACCTTC
>TRBJ2-4|TRBV30|NA|NA|16
CAWSNDRTLAKNIQYF
TGTGCCTGGAGTAATGACAGGACATTAGCCAAAAACATTCAGTACTTC
>TRBJ2-5|TRBV6-6|NA|NA|16
CASSRTGDPGGETQYF
TGTGCCAGCAGTCGTACAGGGGATCCTGGGGGGGAGACCCAGTACTTC
>TRBJ2-5|TRBV7-7|TRBD1|NA|13
CASSYRQGETQYF
TGTGCCAGCAGTTACCGACAGGGGGAGACCCAGTACTTC
>TRBJ2-1|TRBV9|TRBD2|once|16
CASSVGGTSEGNEQFF
TGTGCCAGCAGCGTAGGGGGGACTAGCGAGGGTAATGAGCAGTTCTTC
>TRBJ1-6|TRBV6-6|TRBD1|NA|15
CASRPGQGHRSPLHF
TGTGCCAGCAGACCCGGACAGGGGCACCGTTCACCCCTCCACTTT
>TRBJ1-3|TRBV19|NA|NA|14
CASRGRQSGNTIYF
TGTGCCAGCAGGGGACGGCAATCTGGAAACACCATATATTTT
>TRBJ2-2|TRBV5-1|NA|NA|12
CASSLSPGELFF
TGCGCCAGCAGCCTATCCCCCGGGGAGCTGTTTTTT
>TRBJ2-1|TRBV5-1|TRBD1|once|16
CASSLAQDRYYNEQFF
TGCGCCAGCAGCCTAGCTCAGGACAGGTACTACAATGAGCAGTTCTTC
>TRBJ2-1|TRBV5-4|NA|NA|14
CASSLSSSVNEQFF
TGTGCCAGCAGCTTGTCGTCTAGCGTTAATGAGCAGTTCTTC
>TRBJ1-2|TRBV7-2|NA|NA|15
CASSSTGTLNYGYTF
TGTGCCAGCAGTTCCACCGGGACACTAAACTATGGCTACACCTTC
>TRBJ2-2|TRBV6-1|NA|NA|14
CASKQGPNTGELFF
TGTGCCAGCAAACAGGGCCCGAACACCGGGGAGCTGTTTTTT
>TRBJ2-7|TRBV5-1|TRBD2|NA|16
CASSLDGAGATNEQYF
TGCGCCAGCAGCTTGGACGGGGCGGGAGCCACTAACGAGCAGTACTTC